Listed below are T cell receptor beta chains from one sample, sequenced in a study of post-analysis software for immune sequencing data. MiXCR, run by TCRdb on the PCR reads, gives a single entry per CDR3 protein. The sample carries some 370,000 distinct CDR3 sequences, about a third recorded once. The sequenced sample was blood. These receptors originate from a girl aged 5 to 17 with multiple sclerosis. The CDR3 runs from the conserved cysteine through the conserved F or W. D genes are given only for firm matches. Clone size is shown for a subset of rows, as once, few, many or a class of expanded clone.

v_call,j_call,d_call,clone_size,cdr3_nt,cdr3_aa
TRBV18,TRBJ1-1,TRBD1,-,TGTGCCAGCTCACCACCGTCAGGACAGGGGAAAGCTGAAGCTTTCTTT,CASSPPSGQGKAEAFF
TRBV4-1,TRBJ2-5,-,-,TGCGCCAGCAGCCAAGGAGAAGGTGCGACCACGTACTTC,CASSQGEGATTYF
TRBV12-3/TRBV12-4,TRBJ1-5,-,-,TGTGCCAGCAACATAAGGGGGGAAGGCAATCAGCCCCAGCATTTT,CASNIRGEGNQPQHF
TRBV9,TRBJ2-5,-,-,TGTGCCAGCAGCGTATCGGTCGGGGGGCAGGAGACCCAGTACTTC,CASSVSVGGQETQYF
TRBV27,TRBJ2-7,-,-,TGTGCCAGCAGTTTATCGGGTTGGGGCGAGCAGTACTTC,CASSLSGWGEQYF
TRBV6-1,TRBJ2-5,TRBD2,once,TGTGCCAGCAGCCTATTCGGGACTAGCACCCGACGAGAGACCCAGTACTTC,CASSLFGTSTRRETQYF
TRBV7-9,TRBJ2-1,TRBD1,few,TGTGCCAGCAGCACAGTACAGGGGCCGAAGGGCAATGAGCAGTTCTTC,CASSTVQGPKGNEQFF
TRBV6-6,TRBJ1-5,-,many,TGTGCCAGCAGTGCCGCCAATCAGCCCCAGCATTTT,CASSAANQPQHF
TRBV11-2,TRBJ2-1,TRBD2,-,TGTGCCAGCAGCTTAGTGCCTAGCGGGGGGCCCTCCTACAATGAGCAGTTCTTC,CASSLVPSGGPSYNEQFF
TRBV7-2,TRBJ1-1,-,-,TGTGCCAGCAGCTTAGAAGGGGATATAGGGACTGAAGCTTTCTTT,CASSLEGDIGTEAFF
TRBV12-3/TRBV12-4,TRBJ2-3,TRBD1,-,TGTGCCAGCAGTCGAGGGACAGGGCCCCCAGGCACAGATACGCAGTATTTT,CASSRGTGPPGTDTQYF
TRBV4-2,TRBJ2-5,-,few,TGTGCCAGCAGCCCGATTGGGGGGCACCAAGAGACCCAGTACTTC,CASSPIGGHQETQYF
TRBV12-3/TRBV12-4,TRBJ2-7,-,-,TGTGCCAGCTCCTTTTCCCTCTCCTACGAGCAGTACTTC,CASSFSLSYEQYF
TRBV5-6,TRBJ2-7,-,few,TGTGCCAGCAGCTCCCCTACGACAGGAGTCTACGAGCAGTACTTC,CASSSPTTGVYEQYF
TRBV16,TRBJ1-4,-,-,TGTGCCAGCAGCCCGCCCCGTTTCTCAACTAATGAAAAACTGTTTTTT,CASSPPRFSTNEKLFF
TRBV7-2,TRBJ2-5,-,-,TGTGCCAGCAGCCCAGGGGCCGCCGGGGGAGAGACCCAGTACTTC,CASSPGAAGGETQYF
TRBV6-5,TRBJ2-5,TRBD1,-,TGTGCCAGCAGTTACTCCCGGGACAGGAAAGAGACCCAGTACTTC,CASSYSRDRKETQYF
TRBV6-1,TRBJ2-5,-,-,TGTGCCAGCAGTGGTTGGACACACCAAGAGACCCAGTACTTC,CASSGWTHQETQYF
TRBV5-1,TRBJ2-7,-,-,TGCGCCAGCAGCTTGGAAACTACCAGCTCCTACGAGCAGTACTTC,CASSLETTSSYEQYF
TRBV11-2,TRBJ2-5,-,-,TGTGCCAGCAGCTTAGCGAGTCACGGGGAGACCCAGTACTTC,CASSLASHGETQYF
TRBV20-1,TRBJ2-5,-,few,TGCAGTGCTAGAGATCCTGGCTCTCAAGAGACCCAGTACTTC,CSARDPGSQETQYF
TRBV4-1,TRBJ2-7,-,-,TGCGCCAGCAGCCCGGCCGGCCGCTCCTACGAGCAGTACTTC,CASSPAGRSYEQYF
TRBV5-6,TRBJ1-1,-,few,TGTGCCAGCAGCCGCAGGGAGGGGGCTTTCTTT,CASSRREGAFF
TRBV6-1,TRBJ1-1,-,-,TGTGCCAGCAGTGAAGGCCCGAAGATTATGAACACTGAAGCTTTCTTT,CASSEGPKIMNTEAFF
TRBV4-1,TRBJ2-1,TRBD2,-,TGCGCCAGCAGCCATAGGACTAGCGGAGGCAATGAGCAGTTCTTC,CASSHRTSGGNEQFF
TRBV28,TRBJ2-3,-,few,TGTGCCAGCAGTTTATACGGACTGGGGACTTACACAGATACGCAGTATTTT,CASSLYGLGTYTDTQYF
TRBV12-3/TRBV12-4,TRBJ2-1,TRBD1,-,TGTGCCAGCAGTCCCCGGACAGGGGGCTTTGAGCAGTTCTTC,CASSPRTGGFEQFF
TRBV10-3,TRBJ2-5,-,many,TGTGCCATCAGTGAGTCAACAGGACAGCAAGAGACCCAGTACTTC,CAISESTGQQETQYF
TRBV7-9,TRBJ2-2,-,-,TGTGCCAGCAGCCGGCCAGGGGCTTACACCGGGGAGCTGTTTTTT,CASSRPGAYTGELFF
TRBV7-2,TRBJ2-7,-,-,TGTGCCAGCAGCTTAGTTAGTAGCCACGAGCAGTACTTC,CASSLVSSHEQYF
TRBV20-1,TRBJ2-7,TRBD2,-,TGCAGTGCTTATACCGGGACTAGCACAGAGCAGTACTTC,CSAYTGTSTEQYF
TRBV5-1,TRBJ2-4,-,-,TGCGCCAGCAGCTCCGTATCCAGGGCGCACAAGCAGTACTTC,CASSSVSRAHKQYF
TRBV4-1,TRBJ1-4,-,-,TGCGCCAGCAGCCAAGAGGGACGCTATGAAAAACTGTTTTTT,CASSQEGRYEKLFF
TRBV3-1,TRBJ2-4,TRBD2,-,TGTGCCAGCAGCCAAGAGAGCCTAGCGGGGACCTTTGACATTCAGTACTTC,CASSQESLAGTFDIQYF
TRBV9,TRBJ1-2,-,few,TGTGCCAGCAGCGGGAGGTCTGGATATGGCTACACCTTC,CASSGRSGYGYTF
TRBV6-5,TRBJ2-7,-,many,TGTGCCAGCAGCCGGGACGCCGTAACCCGCAACGAGCAGTACTTC,CASSRDAVTRNEQYF